This T cell receptor beta chain was recovered during a study of CD8 T cells in Susac syndrome. CDR3 length: 11 amino acids. The ends were cut back, 4 bases at V and 0 bases at J, with 3 bases in the middle. Germline loops: CDR1 GTSNPN, CDR2 SVGIG (reference sequence). With random hexamers, reverse transcription was performed on about 0.5 to 1 ug of RNA. Amplification of TCR beta CDR3 used immunoSEQ multiplex PCR across 54 Vbeta and 13 Jbeta. In TCRdb, the immunoSEQ multiplex PCR reads were re-called with MiXCR into one record per CDR3 protein. Of 330,000 or so distinct CDR3 sequences listed, approximately 85% are singletons.

This chain joins TRBV30 and TRBJ1-2; D is unresolved. The sequence derives from a human donor with multiple sclerosis. The sample comprised CD8+ T cells from PBMCs. In DNA form, the CDR3 reads TGTGCCTGGAACTCTAACTATGGCTACACCTTC. This sequence encodes CAWNSNYGYTF.